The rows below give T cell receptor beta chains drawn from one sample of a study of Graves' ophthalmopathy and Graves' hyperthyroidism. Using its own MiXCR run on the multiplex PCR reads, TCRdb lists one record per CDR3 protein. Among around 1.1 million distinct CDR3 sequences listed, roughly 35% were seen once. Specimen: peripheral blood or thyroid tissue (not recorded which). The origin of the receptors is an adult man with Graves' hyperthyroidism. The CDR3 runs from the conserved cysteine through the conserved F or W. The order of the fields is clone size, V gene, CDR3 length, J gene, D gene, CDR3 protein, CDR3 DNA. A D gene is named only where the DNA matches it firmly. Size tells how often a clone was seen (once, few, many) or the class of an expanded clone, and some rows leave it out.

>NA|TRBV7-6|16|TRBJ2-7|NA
CASSLAGVTGSYEQYF
TGTGCCAGCAGCTTAGCCGGGGTTACCGGCTCCTACGAGCAGTACTTC
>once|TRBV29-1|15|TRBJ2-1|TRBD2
CSVVLWGTISSEQFF
TGCAGCGTTGTGTTATGGGGGACTATCTCTAGTGAGCAGTTCTTC
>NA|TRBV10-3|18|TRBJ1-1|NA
CAISDPARWAGANTEAFF
TGTGCCATCAGTGACCCGGCTCGGTGGGCGGGGGCCAACACTGAAGCTTTCTTT
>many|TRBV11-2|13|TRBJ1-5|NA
CASSLELTQPQHF
TGTGCCAGCAGCTTAGAACTCACTCAGCCCCAGCATTTT
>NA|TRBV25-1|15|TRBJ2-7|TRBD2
CASSEFRLAVYEQYF
TGTGCCAGCAGTGAATTTCGGCTAGCGGTATACGAGCAGTACTTC
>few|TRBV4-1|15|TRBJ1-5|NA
CASSQGIGGNQPQHF
TGCGCCAGCAGCCAGGGGATCGGGGGAAATCAGCCCCAGCATTTT
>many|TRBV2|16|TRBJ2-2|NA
CASSEMGRANTGELFF
TGTGCCAGCAGTGAAATGGGACGGGCGAACACCGGGGAGCTGTTTTTT
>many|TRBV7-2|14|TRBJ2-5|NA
CASSLLSLQETQYF
TGTGCCAGCAGCTTATTGTCCCTTCAAGAGACCCAGTACTTC
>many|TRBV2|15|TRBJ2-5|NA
CASSEEGTTQETQYF
TGTGCCAGCAGTGAAGAGGGTACCACTCAAGAGACCCAGTACTTC
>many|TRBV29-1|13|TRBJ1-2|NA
CSVDPDVIYGYTF
TGCAGCGTTGACCCGGACGTTATCTATGGCTACACCTTC
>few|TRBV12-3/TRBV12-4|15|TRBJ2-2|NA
CASSFGGAHTGELFF
TGTGCCAGCAGTTTTGGGGGGGCGCACACCGGGGAGCTGTTTTTT
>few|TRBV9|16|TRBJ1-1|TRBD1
CASSVDTGGGKSEAFF
TGTGCCAGCAGCGTGGACACAGGGGGGGGGAAGTCTGAAGCTTTCTTT
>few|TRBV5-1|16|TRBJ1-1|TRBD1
CASSLNPLGQGAEAFF
TGCGCCAGCAGCTTGAACCCGTTGGGACAGGGTGCTGAAGCTTTCTTT
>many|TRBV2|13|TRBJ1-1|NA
CASKKDTNTEAFF
TGTGCCAGCAAAAAGGACACAAACACTGAAGCTTTCTTT
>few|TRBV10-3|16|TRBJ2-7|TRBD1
CASSYSKGQSSYEQYF
TGTGCCAGCAGTTACTCGAAGGGACAGAGTTCCTACGAGCAGTACTTC
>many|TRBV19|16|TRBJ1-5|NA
CASSIRGSGNNQPQHF
TGTGCCAGTAGTATAAGGGGATCAGGGAACAATCAGCCCCAGCATTTT
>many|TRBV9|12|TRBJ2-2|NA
CASSNPVRELFF
TGTGCCAGCAGCAACCCGGTCCGGGAGCTGTTTTTT
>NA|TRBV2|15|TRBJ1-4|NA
CASSLRKAVNEKLFF
TGTGCCAGCAGTTTAAGAAAGGCAGTTAATGAAAAACTGTTTTTT
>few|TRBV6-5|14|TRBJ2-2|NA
CASVDQRRTGELFF
TGTGCCAGCGTCGATCAGCGGCGGACCGGGGAGCTGTTTTTT
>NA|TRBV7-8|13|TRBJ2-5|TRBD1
CASSHRQGATQYF
TGTGCCAGCAGCCACAGACAGGGGGCGACCCAGTACTTC
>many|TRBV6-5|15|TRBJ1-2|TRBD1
CASRRRTGAYYGYTF
TGTGCCAGCAGACGAAGGACAGGCGCCTACTATGGCTACACCTTC